Below, one TCR beta chain is given with its context. Each CDR3 protein gets one entry in TCRdb, which reprocessed the 10x single-cell sequencing reads and gives no DNA. In all, the sample yields 810 or so distinct CDR3 sequences. The data originate from a study of CD8 T cells in cerebrospinal fluid in Alzheimer's disease. The CDR3 covers 14 residues. The germline V gene has CDR1 SGHNT and CDR2 YYREEE (reference sequence). J is TRBJ2-2 and V is TRBV5-4; TCRdb picks TRBD1, but there is no DNA to check that call. This TCR was recovered from a human donor with Parkinson's disease. Sequenced material: cerebrospinal fluid. CDR3 in amino acids: CASSLDRNTGELFF.